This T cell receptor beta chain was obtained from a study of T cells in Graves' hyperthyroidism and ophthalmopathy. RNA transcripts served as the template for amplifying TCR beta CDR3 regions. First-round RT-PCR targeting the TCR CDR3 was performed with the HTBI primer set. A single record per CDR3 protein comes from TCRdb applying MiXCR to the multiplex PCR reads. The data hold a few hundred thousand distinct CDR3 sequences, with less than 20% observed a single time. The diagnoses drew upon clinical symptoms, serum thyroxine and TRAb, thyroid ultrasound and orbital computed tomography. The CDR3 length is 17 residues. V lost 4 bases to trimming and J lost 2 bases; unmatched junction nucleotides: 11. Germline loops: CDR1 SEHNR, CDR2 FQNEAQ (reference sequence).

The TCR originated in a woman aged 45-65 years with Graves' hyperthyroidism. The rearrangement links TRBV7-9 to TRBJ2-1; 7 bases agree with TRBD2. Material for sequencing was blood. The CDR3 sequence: CASSYTQAGSPYNEQFF. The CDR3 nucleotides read TGTGCCAGCAGCTATACCCAAGCGGGGAGTCCCTACAATGAGCAGTTCTTC.